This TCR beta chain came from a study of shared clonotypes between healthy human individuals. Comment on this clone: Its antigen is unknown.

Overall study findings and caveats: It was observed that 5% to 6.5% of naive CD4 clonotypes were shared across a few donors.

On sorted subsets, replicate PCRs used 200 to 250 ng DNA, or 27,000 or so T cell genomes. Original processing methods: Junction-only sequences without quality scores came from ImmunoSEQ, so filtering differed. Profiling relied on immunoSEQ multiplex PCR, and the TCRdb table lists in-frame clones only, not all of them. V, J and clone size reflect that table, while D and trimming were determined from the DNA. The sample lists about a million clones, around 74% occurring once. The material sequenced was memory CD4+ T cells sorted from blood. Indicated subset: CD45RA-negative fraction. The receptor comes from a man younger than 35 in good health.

CDR3 region: CASSLAHPGELFF. CDR3 DNA sequence: TGCGCCAGCAGCTTGGCCCATCCCGGGGAGCTGTTTTTT. The chain employs TRBV5-1 and TRBJ2-2; D is unresolved. Trimming removed 0 bases from V and 6 bases from J, with 6 bases in between. CDR1 is SGHRS and CDR2 is YFSETQ in the germline V gene. The CDR3 extends over 13 amino acids.